These T cell receptor beta chains were read from a single sample in a study of T cell responses to AZD1222 COVID-19 vaccine. Clones were read by immunoSEQ multiplex PCR, and TCRdb kept only the in-frame ones, dropping some. The table records 110,000 to 150,000 clones, roughly nine tenths of them present only once. This sample comprised peripheral blood, obtained on day 0 of AZD1222 vaccination. Source of these receptors: an adult in good health. Both conserved end residues are part of each CDR3. A D gene is named only where the DNA matches it firmly. Size is omitted from some rows. Given values are once, few, many or a class for expanded clones.

j_call d_call v_call clone_size cdr3_nt cdr3_aa
TRBJ1-6 - TRBV6-1 - TGTGCCAGCAGTGAGTTACAGGGCCGGACTTCACCCCTCCACTTT CASSELQGRTSPLHF
TRBJ1-4 - TRBV6-6 - TGTGCCAGCAGTTCCCGGGACAACTCTAATGAAAAACTGTTTTTT CASSSRDNSNEKLFF
TRBJ2-7 - TRBV19 - TGTGCCAGTAGTATAGCGGGGCGAACACAGGCCGACGAGCAGTACTTC CASSIAGRTQADEQYF
TRBJ2-3 - TRBV9 - TGTGCCAGCAGCGTAGGTCTGCAAGCCCGCACAGATACGCAGTATTTT CASSVGLQARTDTQYF
TRBJ1-1 - TRBV27 - TGTGCCAGCAGTAGGTTTAGTTACACTGAAGCTTTCTTT CASSRFSYTEAFF
TRBJ2-1 TRBD1 TRBV2 - TGTGCCACAGGGTACAGGGGTAATGAGCAGTTCTTC CATGYRGNEQFF
TRBJ2-1 - TRBV7-6 - TGTGCCAGCAGCTTATCACAGGGGAGGGGCCTCTTCCAGGAGCAGTTCTTC CASSLSQGRGLFQEQFF
TRBJ1-2 - TRBV4-2 - TGTGCCAGCAGCCAAGAGGGCCGGATCGCCTATGGCTACACCTTC CASSQEGRIAYGYTF
TRBJ2-2 - TRBV27 - TGTGCCAGCAGTCCCCGAACCATTGCGAACACCGGGGAGCTGTTTTTT CASSPRTIANTGELFF
TRBJ2-2 TRBD2 TRBV29-1 - TGCAGCGTTGGTGGACTAGCGGGGGGCCGACTGAACACCGGGGAGCTGTTTTTT CSVGGLAGGRLNTGELFF
TRBJ1-3 - TRBV12-3/TRBV12-4 - TGTGCCAGCAGTTTAGGTGGAAACACCATATATTTT CASSLGGNTIYF
TRBJ2-2 - TRBV7-2 once TGTGCCAGCAGCTGGGAGAACACCGGGGAGCTGTTTTTT CASSWENTGELFF
TRBJ2-1 TRBD1 TRBV11-2 - TGTGCCAGCAGCTTCCGACAGGGGGCTCTCAATGAGCAGTTCTTC CASSFRQGALNEQFF
TRBJ2-4 - TRBV20-1 - TGCAGTGCACCGACAGGAAACATTCAGTACTTC CSAPTGNIQYF
TRBJ1-1 - TRBV12-5 - TGTGCTAGTGGTTTGGTTGGAGCTTTCTTT CASGLVGAFF
TRBJ2-3 - TRBV9 - TGTGCCAGCAGCGTAAAATCTGTTGGCGGGGCCCTAAAAACAGATACGCAGTATTTT CASSVKSVGGALKTDTQYF
TRBJ2-3 TRBD2 TRBV7-6 - TGTGCCAGCAGCCGACTAGCGGGGGGTAGATCTAGCACAGATACGCAGTATTTT CASSRLAGGRSSTDTQYF
TRBJ2-5 TRBD1 TRBV7-3 - TGTGCCAGCAGCTTAACGCCAGGACAGGGGTACCAAGAGACCCAGTACTTC CASSLTPGQGYQETQYF
TRBJ1-4 - TRBV18 medium-sized TGTGCCAGCTCACCGTACGGGAGGAATGAAAAACTGTTTTTT CASSPYGRNEKLFF
TRBJ1-2 - TRBV27 - TGTGCCAGCAGAAGGATTTATTCTAACTATGGCTACACCTTC CASRRIYSNYGYTF
TRBJ2-3 - TRBV6-1 - TGTGCCAGCAGTGAGAGCATAAGGTCAGATACGCAGTATTTT CASSESIRSDTQYF
TRBJ1-3 - TRBV6-1 - TGTGCCAGCAGTGAAGCGGCGGGGCGAGGTGGAAACACCATATATTTT CASSEAAGRGGNTIYF
TRBJ2-5 - TRBV7-6 - TGTGCCAGCAGACGAGGGGGTGGAGAGACCCAGTACTTC CASRRGGGETQYF
TRBJ2-7 - TRBV4-1 few TGCGCCAGCAGCCAAGGGGCACTGCGCTACGAGCAGTACTTC CASSQGALRYEQYF
TRBJ1-1 - TRBV5-4 - TGTGCCAGCAGCCCCAGTACCGGGAGGTCAGGCCGGGCTGAAGCTTTCTTT CASSPSTGRSGRAEAFF
TRBJ2-7 - TRBV7-3 - TGTGCCAGCAGCTTATCTGGCAGGGTTGACGAGCAGTACTTC CASSLSGRVDEQYF
TRBJ2-3 TRBD2 TRBV19 - TGTGCCAGTAGTATGGGTAGCGGGTACACAGATACGCAGTATTTT CASSMGSGYTDTQYF
TRBJ2-7 - TRBV12-5 - TGTGCTAGTGCCCGAGAGGGCAGGTCCTACGAGCAGTACTTC CASAREGRSYEQYF
TRBJ2-5 TRBD2 TRBV2 - TGTGCCAGCAGTTATGGACTAGCGGGGGCCCGGGGGCAAGAGACCCAGTACTTC CASSYGLAGARGQETQYF
TRBJ2-7 TRBD1 TRBV6-5 few TGTGCCAGCAACTACAGGGGAGAGGGGTCCTACGAGCAGTACTTC CASNYRGEGSYEQYF
TRBJ1-5 - TRBV12-3/TRBV12-4 - TGTGCCAGCAGTATGACACGCAATCAGCCCCAGCATTTT CASSMTRNQPQHF
TRBJ1-5 - TRBV27 - TGTGCCAGCAGCATACGGGACCATCAGCCCCAGCATTTT CASSIRDHQPQHF
TRBJ1-2 - TRBV2 - TGTGCCAGCACTAAAGAGCAGGGAAACTATGGCTACACCTTC CASTKEQGNYGYTF
TRBJ1-2 TRBD1 TRBV4-1 - TGCGCCAGCAGCCTGGCGAAAGGGACAGACTATGGCTACACCTTC CASSLAKGTDYGYTF
TRBJ1-1 - TRBV7-9 - TGTGCCAGCAGCTTAGTGTTAGGGAACACTGAAGCTTTCTTT CASSLVLGNTEAFF
TRBJ2-3 TRBD2 TRBV5-1 - TGCGCCAGCAGCATTAGCGGGGGAGCAGATACGCAGTATTTT CASSISGGADTQYF
TRBJ1-2 - TRBV7-2 few TGTGCCAGCAGCCCTACCGTCGGGGGCGGCTACACCTTC CASSPTVGGGYTF